The 2 T cell receptor beta chains given below trace back to one sample, sequenced in a study of CD8 T cell repertoires and HIV-1 epitope variants. Produced via immunoSEQ multiplex PCR; TCRdb's table is partial and in-frame only. The sample carries 80,000 to 95,000 clones, roughly four fifths recorded once. Input material: uncultured baseline CD8+ T cells from peripheral blood mononuclear cells (PBMCs). The receptors shown here come from a male donor with HIV.

The chain joins TRBV5-6 to TRBJ1-1; possible D gene TRBD1, 6 bases. Trimming removed 5 bases at V and 1 base at J, with 12 bases between. CDR1 is SGHDT and CDR2 is YYEEEE in the germline V gene. The CDR3 is 14 amino acids. CDR3 in DNA: TGTGCCAGCAGGGCCCCGGGACAGAACACTGAAGCTTTCTTT. Its protein is CASRAPGQNTEAFF.

This clone was seen a handful of times. The rearrangement uses TRBV6-6 and TRBJ2-7, with 13 nucleotides matching TRBD2. The length of the CDR3 is 15 residues. V was clipped by 8 bases and J by 3 bases; unmatched bases: 7. Germline V gene sequence: CDR1 MNHNY, CDR2 SVGAGI (reference sequence). The CDR3 sequence is CASDGLAGAIYEQYF. The CDR3 DNA reads as TGTGCCAGCGACGGACTAGCGGGAGCGATCTACGAGCAGTACTTC.